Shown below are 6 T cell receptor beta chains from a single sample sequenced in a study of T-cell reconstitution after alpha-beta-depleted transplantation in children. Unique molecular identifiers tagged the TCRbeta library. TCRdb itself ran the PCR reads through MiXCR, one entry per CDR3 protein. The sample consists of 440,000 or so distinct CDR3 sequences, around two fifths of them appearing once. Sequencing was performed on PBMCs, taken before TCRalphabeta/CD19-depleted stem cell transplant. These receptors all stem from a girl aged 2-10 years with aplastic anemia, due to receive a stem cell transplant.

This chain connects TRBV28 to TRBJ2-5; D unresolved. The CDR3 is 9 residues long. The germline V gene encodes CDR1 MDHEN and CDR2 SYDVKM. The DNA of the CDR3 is TGTGCTCCCCCAGAGACCCAGTACTTC. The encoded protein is CAPPETQYF.

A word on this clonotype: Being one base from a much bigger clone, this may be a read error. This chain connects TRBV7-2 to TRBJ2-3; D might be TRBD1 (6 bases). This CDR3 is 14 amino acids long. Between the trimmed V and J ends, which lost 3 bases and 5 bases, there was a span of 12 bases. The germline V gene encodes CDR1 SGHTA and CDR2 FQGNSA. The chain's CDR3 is CASSFRTDIDTQYF. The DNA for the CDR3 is TGTGCCAGCAGCTTCAGGACAGACATAGATACGCAGTATTTT. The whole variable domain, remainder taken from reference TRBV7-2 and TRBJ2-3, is GAGVSQSPSNKVTEKGKDVELRCDPISGHTALYWYRQSLGQGLEFLIYFQGNSAPDKSGLPSDRFSAERTGGSVSTLTIQRTQQEDSAVYLCASSFRTDIDTQYFGPGTRLTVL.

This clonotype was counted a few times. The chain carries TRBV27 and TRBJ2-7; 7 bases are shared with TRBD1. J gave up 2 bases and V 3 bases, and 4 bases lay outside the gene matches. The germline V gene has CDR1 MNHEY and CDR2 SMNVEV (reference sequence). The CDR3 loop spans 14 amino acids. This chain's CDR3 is CASSFSGQTYEQYF. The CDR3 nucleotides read TGTGCCAGCAGTTTCTCGGGACAGACCTACGAGCAGTACTTC.

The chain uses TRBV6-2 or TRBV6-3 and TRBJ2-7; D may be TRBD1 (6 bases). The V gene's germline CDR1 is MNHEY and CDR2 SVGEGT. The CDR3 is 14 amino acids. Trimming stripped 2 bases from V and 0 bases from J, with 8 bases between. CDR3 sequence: CASSYRDNSYEQYF. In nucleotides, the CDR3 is TGTGCCAGCAGTTACCGGGACAACTCCTACGAGCAGTACTTC.

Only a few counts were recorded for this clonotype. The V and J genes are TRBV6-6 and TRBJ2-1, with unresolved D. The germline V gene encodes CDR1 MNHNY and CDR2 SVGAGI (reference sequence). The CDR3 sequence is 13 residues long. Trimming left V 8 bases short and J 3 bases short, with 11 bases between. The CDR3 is CASVRGNYNEQFF. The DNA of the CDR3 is TGTGCCAGCGTACGAGGAAACTACAATGAGCAGTTCTTC.

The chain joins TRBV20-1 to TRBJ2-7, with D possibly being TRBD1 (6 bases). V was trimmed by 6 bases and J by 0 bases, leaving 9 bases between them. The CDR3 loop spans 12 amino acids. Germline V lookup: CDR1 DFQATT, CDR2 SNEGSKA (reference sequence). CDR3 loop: CSAQGYSYEQYF. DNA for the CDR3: TGCAGTGCCCAGGGGTACTCCTACGAGCAGTACTTC.